This T cell receptor beta chain was captured by sequencing in a study of cytomegalovirus exposure and HLA in healthy donors. Donors in the study were healthy people who gave bone marrow. At the time of sampling, donors were nominally healthy, though unrecorded immune exposures were likely. Concerning this clone: What it recognizes is unknown.

The PCR made use of 60 Vbeta and 13 Jbeta primers. This table comes from immunoSEQ multiplex PCR, and its TCRdb copy is limited to in-frame clones, with some not included. The data hold under 200,000 clones, with more than 65% observed a single time. This CDR3 is built from 13 residues. Germline V lookup: CDR1 SGHNT, CDR2 YENEEA. V was pared by 1 base and J by 9 bases, with 10 bases between. Study-wide findings and caveats: Earlier analysis yielded a pattern in which most TCR beta V segments were productive about 87% or about 30% of the time. A later analysis found common viral pathogens apparently linked to several of the most significant clusters.

This chain uses TRBV11-3 with TRBJ2-1; a weak D match, TRBD2 (6 bases). This TCR was sampled from a man aged 30 to 39 in good health and CMV-seronegative. The sequenced sample was PBMCs. This CDR3 reads CASSLGGVLEQFF. The CDR3 DNA is TGTGCCAGCAGCTTAGGGGGGGTCCTTGAGCAGTTCTTC.